This is a list of T cell receptor beta chains from one sample in a study of blood T cell repertoires in COVID-19. Sequencing used immunoSEQ multiplex PCR; TCRdb keeps in-frame clones, though not all of them. The sample lists approximately 200,000 clones; roughly 80% were seen once. Sequenced input: peripheral blood. The receptors shown here come from a woman aged 55 to 70 with acute or convalescent COVID-19. Both conserved end residues are part of each CDR3. The order of the fields is V gene, clone size, J gene, D gene, CDR3 DNA, CDR3 protein. A D gene is named only where the DNA matches it firmly. Some rows mark clone size as missing; the rest say once, few, many or name a class of expanded clone.

v_gene: TRBV13; abundance: -; j_gene: TRBJ1-2; d_gene: TRBD1; CDR3nt: TGTGCCAGCAGTTCCGGGACAGGGTCGTATGGCTACACCTTC; CDR3aa: CASSSGTGSYGYTF
v_gene: TRBV2; abundance: -; j_gene: TRBJ2-2; d_gene: TRBD1; CDR3nt: TGTGCCAGCAAGGACAGGGCTACCGGGGAGCTGTTTTTT; CDR3aa: CASKDRATGELFF
v_gene: TRBV19; abundance: -; j_gene: TRBJ1-2; d_gene: TRBD1; CDR3nt: TGTGCCAGTATCGGACAGGGCAACTATGGCTACACCTTC; CDR3aa: CASIGQGNYGYTF
v_gene: TRBV5-1; abundance: -; j_gene: TRBJ2-1; d_gene: -; CDR3nt: TGCGCCAGCACTCGGATGGGACAAAGAGGCAATGAGCAGTTCTTC; CDR3aa: CASTRMGQRGNEQFF
v_gene: TRBV7-2; abundance: -; j_gene: TRBJ2-7; d_gene: -; CDR3nt: TGTGCCAGCAGCTTAGTGTTATTCCCCCAGGAGCAGGGCTCCTACGAGCAGTACTTC; CDR3aa: CASSLVLFPQEQGSYEQYF
v_gene: TRBV29-1; abundance: few; j_gene: TRBJ2-1; d_gene: TRBD1; CDR3nt: TGCAGCGGGACAGGGGACAATGAGCAGTTCTTC; CDR3aa: CSGTGDNEQFF
v_gene: TRBV7-3; abundance: -; j_gene: TRBJ2-5; d_gene: -; CDR3nt: TGTGCCAGCAGCTTAGTGGGGGGAGAGACCCAGTACTTC; CDR3aa: CASSLVGGETQYF
v_gene: TRBV6-2/TRBV6-3; abundance: -; j_gene: TRBJ1-5; d_gene: -; CDR3nt: TGTGCCAGCAGTGATACAGGTTATAGCAATCAGCCCCAGCATTTT; CDR3aa: CASSDTGYSNQPQHF
v_gene: TRBV9; abundance: -; j_gene: TRBJ2-3; d_gene: TRBD2; CDR3nt: TGTGCCAGCACCAAACTAGCGGGGGGGGACACAGATACGCAGTATTTT; CDR3aa: CASTKLAGGDTDTQYF
v_gene: TRBV18; abundance: once; j_gene: TRBJ2-2; d_gene: -; CDR3nt: TGTGCCAGCTCACCGGGACTCCAACAAAACACCGGGGAGCTGTTTTTT; CDR3aa: CASSPGLQQNTGELFF
v_gene: TRBV7-9; abundance: -; j_gene: TRBJ1-2; d_gene: TRBD1; CDR3nt: TGTGCCAGCAGTCACCGGGACAGGCACTATGGCTACACCTTC; CDR3aa: CASSHRDRHYGYTF
v_gene: TRBV14; abundance: -; j_gene: TRBJ1-2; d_gene: -; CDR3nt: TGTGCCAGCAGCCAAGAGCGATCTACAGTTCTGCTGTCTGGCTACACCTTC; CDR3aa: CASSQERSTVLLSGYTF
v_gene: TRBV7-9; abundance: -; j_gene: TRBJ2-1; d_gene: TRBD1; CDR3nt: TGTGCCAGCAGCTTAGGGGACAGGGTCGGAGAGCAGTTCTTC; CDR3aa: CASSLGDRVGEQFF
v_gene: TRBV30; abundance: -; j_gene: TRBJ2-1; d_gene: TRBD2; CDR3nt: TGTGCCTGTAGCGGGGGGCGGGTCGATGAGCAGTTCTTC; CDR3aa: CACSGGRVDEQFF
v_gene: TRBV4-2; abundance: -; j_gene: TRBJ1-3; d_gene: -; CDR3nt: TGTGCCAGCAGCTCGATGGGGGCCTCTGGAAACACCATATATTTT; CDR3aa: CASSSMGASGNTIYF
v_gene: TRBV19; abundance: -; j_gene: TRBJ1-1; d_gene: TRBD1; CDR3nt: TGTGCCAGTAGTCAAACGACGGCCGGGACAGTGAACACTGAAGCTTTCTTT; CDR3aa: CASSQTTAGTVNTEAFF
v_gene: TRBV29-1; abundance: -; j_gene: TRBJ2-2; d_gene: TRBD2; CDR3nt: TGCAGCGTTGAGGGGCGTGCGTTAGGCGGGGGGGGCTACCCCGCCGGGGAGCTGTTTTTT; CDR3aa: CSVEGRALGGGGYPAGELFF
v_gene: TRBV4-2; abundance: few; j_gene: TRBJ1-2; d_gene: -; CDR3nt: TGTGCCAGCAGCCAAGACGCGGGCACAACGGTTTCTGGCTACACCTTC; CDR3aa: CASSQDAGTTVSGYTF
v_gene: TRBV7-2; abundance: -; j_gene: TRBJ1-4; d_gene: TRBD1; CDR3nt: TGTGCCAGCAGCTTAACAGGGGGCTTAACTAATGAAAAACTGTTTTTT; CDR3aa: CASSLTGGLTNEKLFF
v_gene: TRBV27; abundance: -; j_gene: TRBJ1-2; d_gene: TRBD1; CDR3nt: TGTGCCAGCAGTTTATCTAGACAGGGGGCTCAGGGCTACACCTTC; CDR3aa: CASSLSRQGAQGYTF
v_gene: TRBV5-1; abundance: -; j_gene: TRBJ1-2; d_gene: -; CDR3nt: TGCGCCAGCAGCCAATCGACAGGTAGCTACACCTTC; CDR3aa: CASSQSTGSYTF
v_gene: TRBV29-1; abundance: -; j_gene: TRBJ1-3; d_gene: -; CDR3nt: TGCAGCGGTCACAGGGTCGTATGTGGAAACACCATATATTTT; CDR3aa: CSGHRVVCGNTIYF
v_gene: TRBV20-1; abundance: once; j_gene: TRBJ2-7; d_gene: -; CDR3nt: TGCAGTGCTCTCCGTTCAGACGAGCAGTACTTC; CDR3aa: CSALRSDEQYF
v_gene: TRBV2; abundance: -; j_gene: TRBJ1-5; d_gene: -; CDR3nt: TGTGCCAGCAGTGAAGGGGGCCCTTATCAGCCCCAGCATTTT; CDR3aa: CASSEGGPYQPQHF
v_gene: TRBV5-6; abundance: -; j_gene: TRBJ1-6; d_gene: -; CDR3nt: TGTGCCAGCAGCGCCCAACCCAGGTTCGACTATAATTCACCCCTCCACTTT; CDR3aa: CASSAQPRFDYNSPLHF
v_gene: TRBV19; abundance: few; j_gene: TRBJ1-5; d_gene: -; CDR3nt: TGTGCCAGTAGTATCCGGGACATGAATCAGCCCCAGCATTTT; CDR3aa: CASSIRDMNQPQHF
v_gene: TRBV5-4; abundance: -; j_gene: TRBJ2-7; d_gene: -; CDR3nt: TGTGCCAGCAGCATCGACAGCCGCGAGCAGTACTTC; CDR3aa: CASSIDSREQYF
v_gene: TRBV5-1; abundance: -; j_gene: TRBJ1-2; d_gene: -; CDR3nt: TGCGCCAGCAGCTTGGAAGGCGGCAGAGGCTATGGCTACACCTTC; CDR3aa: CASSLEGGRGYGYTF
v_gene: TRBV7-2; abundance: -; j_gene: TRBJ1-2; d_gene: TRBD1; CDR3nt: TGTGCCAGCAGCCCACAGGGGATACCTTATGGCTACACCTTC; CDR3aa: CASSPQGIPYGYTF
v_gene: TRBV12-5; abundance: -; j_gene: TRBJ2-3; d_gene: -; CDR3nt: TGTGCTAGTGGTGAGACATTCACTAGCACAGATACGCAGTATTTT; CDR3aa: CASGETFTSTDTQYF
v_gene: TRBV5-6; abundance: -; j_gene: TRBJ1-2; d_gene: TRBD1; CDR3nt: TGTGCCAGCAGGACAGGGGTAGACAGTTTCTATGGCTACACCTTC; CDR3aa: CASRTGVDSFYGYTF
v_gene: TRBV4-2; abundance: -; j_gene: TRBJ2-3; d_gene: -; CDR3nt: TGTGCCAGCAGCCAGGCCAGGGGCCGGTTTACGCAGTATTTT; CDR3aa: CASSQARGRFTQYF
v_gene: TRBV24-1; abundance: -; j_gene: TRBJ2-3; d_gene: -; CDR3nt: TGTGCCACCAGTGAAACAGGCCGCACAGATACGCAGTATTTT; CDR3aa: CATSETGRTDTQYF
v_gene: TRBV10-3; abundance: -; j_gene: TRBJ2-3; d_gene: TRBD2; CDR3nt: TGTGCCATCAGTGAGAGGGCGCGCGGGGGGGCTAGCACAGATACGCAGTATTTT; CDR3aa: CAISERARGGASTDTQYF
v_gene: TRBV4-1; abundance: few; j_gene: TRBJ2-3; d_gene: -; CDR3nt: TGCGCCAGCAGCCCGACCGGCCAGCGAGATACGCAGTATTTT; CDR3aa: CASSPTGQRDTQYF